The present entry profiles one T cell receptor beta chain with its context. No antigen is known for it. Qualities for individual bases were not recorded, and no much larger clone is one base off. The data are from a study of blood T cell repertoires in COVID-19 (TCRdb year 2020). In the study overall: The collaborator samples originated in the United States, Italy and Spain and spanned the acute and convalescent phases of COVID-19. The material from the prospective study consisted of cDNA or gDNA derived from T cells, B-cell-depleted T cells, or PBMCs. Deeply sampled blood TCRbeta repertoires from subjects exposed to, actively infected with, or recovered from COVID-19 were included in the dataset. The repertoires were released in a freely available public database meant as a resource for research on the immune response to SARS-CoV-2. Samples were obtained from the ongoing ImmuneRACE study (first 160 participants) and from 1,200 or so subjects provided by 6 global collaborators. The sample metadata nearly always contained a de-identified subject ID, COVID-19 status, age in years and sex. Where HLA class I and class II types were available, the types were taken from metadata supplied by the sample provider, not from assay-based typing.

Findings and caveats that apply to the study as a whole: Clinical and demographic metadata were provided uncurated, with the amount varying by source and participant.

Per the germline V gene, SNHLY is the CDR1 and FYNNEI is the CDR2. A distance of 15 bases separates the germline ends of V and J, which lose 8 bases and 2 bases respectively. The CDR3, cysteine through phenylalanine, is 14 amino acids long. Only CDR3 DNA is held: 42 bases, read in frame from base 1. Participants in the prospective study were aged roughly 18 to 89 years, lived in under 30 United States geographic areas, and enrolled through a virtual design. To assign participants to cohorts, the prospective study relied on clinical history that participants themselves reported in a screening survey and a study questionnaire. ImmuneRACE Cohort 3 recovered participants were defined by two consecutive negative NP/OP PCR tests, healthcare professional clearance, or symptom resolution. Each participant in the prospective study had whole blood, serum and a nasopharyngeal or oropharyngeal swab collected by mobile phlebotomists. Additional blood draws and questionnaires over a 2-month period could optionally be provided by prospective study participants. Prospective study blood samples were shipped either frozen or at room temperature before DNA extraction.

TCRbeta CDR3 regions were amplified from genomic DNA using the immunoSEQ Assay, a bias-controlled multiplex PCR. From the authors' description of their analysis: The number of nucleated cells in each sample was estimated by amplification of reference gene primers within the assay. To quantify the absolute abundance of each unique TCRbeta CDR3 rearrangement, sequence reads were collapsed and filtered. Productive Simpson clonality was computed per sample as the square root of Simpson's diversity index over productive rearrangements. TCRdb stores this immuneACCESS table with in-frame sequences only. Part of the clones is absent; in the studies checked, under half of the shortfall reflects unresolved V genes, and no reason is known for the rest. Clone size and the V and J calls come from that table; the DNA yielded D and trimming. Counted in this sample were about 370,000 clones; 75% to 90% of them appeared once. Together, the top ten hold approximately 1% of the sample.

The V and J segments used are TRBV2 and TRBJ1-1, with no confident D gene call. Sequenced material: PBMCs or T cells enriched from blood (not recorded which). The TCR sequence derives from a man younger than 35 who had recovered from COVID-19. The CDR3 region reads CASATTRSNTEAFF. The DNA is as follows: TGTGCCAGCGCGACTACTAGGAGTAACACTGAAGCTTTCTTT.